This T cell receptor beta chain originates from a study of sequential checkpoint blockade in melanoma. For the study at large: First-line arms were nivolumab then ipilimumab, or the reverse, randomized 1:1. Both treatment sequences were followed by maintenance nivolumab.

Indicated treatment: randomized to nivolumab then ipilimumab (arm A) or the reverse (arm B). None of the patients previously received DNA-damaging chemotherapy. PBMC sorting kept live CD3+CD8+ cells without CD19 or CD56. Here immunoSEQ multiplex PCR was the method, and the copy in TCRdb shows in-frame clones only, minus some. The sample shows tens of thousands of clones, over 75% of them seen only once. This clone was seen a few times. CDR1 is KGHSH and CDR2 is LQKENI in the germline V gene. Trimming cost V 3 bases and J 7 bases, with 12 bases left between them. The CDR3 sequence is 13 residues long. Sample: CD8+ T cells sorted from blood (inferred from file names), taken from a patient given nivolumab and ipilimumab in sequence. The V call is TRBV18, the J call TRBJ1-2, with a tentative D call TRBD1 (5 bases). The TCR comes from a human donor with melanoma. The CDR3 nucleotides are TGTGCCAGCTCACCCCCAGGGAATAGTGGCTACACCTTC. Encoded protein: CASSPPGNSGYTF.